This record concerns one T cell receptor beta chain sequence. The data originate from a study of blood T cell repertoires in COVID-19. In the study overall: From T cells, B-cell-depleted T cells, or PBMCs came the material, which was cDNA or gDNA.

Deletions cut 4 bases from V and 4 bases from J, with 8 bases between. The CDR3 has 13 residues. Germline V gives CDR1 LGHDT, CDR2 YNNKEL (reference sequence). Some clones are missing from TCRdb's copy, which holds only in-frame ones; the method was immunoSEQ multiplex PCR. In the table there are over 150,000 clones, approximately 84% of which are singletons. The origin of this receptor is a woman aged 45 to 65 who had recovered from COVID-19. V and J are TRBV3-1 (or the pseudogene TRBV3-2) and TRBJ1-3, with D perhaps matching TRBD1 (6 bases). The sequencing sample was made of PBMCs or T cells enriched from blood (not recorded which). The CDR3: CASSRDRGNTIYF. CDR3 DNA sequence: TGTGCCAGCAGCCGCGACAGGGGAAACACCATATATTTT.